Each of the 21 T cell receptor beta chains below was sequenced from the same sample in a study of T-cell reconstitution after alpha-beta-depleted transplantation in children. Unique molecular identifiers were used in preparing the TCRbeta library. TCRdb redid the calling of the PCR reads with MiXCR, one entry per CDR3 protein. The table records 360,000 or so distinct CDR3 sequences, roughly 20% of them present only once. Sequenced material: PBMCs from the stem cell graft donor, taken from the stem cell graft. These receptors all come from a human donor who donated a stem cell graft to a child with acute myeloid leukemia.

Notes on this clonotype: One end of the junction is discordant with germline, which a read error may explain. The rearrangement uses TRBV12-3 or TRBV12-4 and TRBJ2-5; no clear D. The CDR3 is 14 amino acids. In DNA, the CDR3 is TGTGTCAGCAGTTCCCGAGGTTCCAAGGAGACCCAGTACTTC. The encoded protein is CVSSSRGSKETQYF.

This clonotype was seen a handful of times. The chain uses TRBV7-9 and TRBJ2-1; 10 bases map to TRBD2. The germline V gene encodes CDR1 SEHNR and CDR2 FQNEAQ (reference sequence). V shed 5 bases, J shed 7 bases, and the junction held 11 bases outside the gene matches. This CDR3 spans 16 amino acids. Written as DNA, the CDR3 is TGTGCCAGCAGCCCCACGCTAGCGGGAGTGGGGAATGAGCAGTTCTTC. Translation: CASSPTLAGVGNEQFF.

This clonotype was detected ten times or more. The chain carries TRBV20-1 and TRBJ2-3, with TRBD2 identical over 11 bases. V lost 1 base to trimming and J lost 1 base; unmatched junction nucleotides: 7. Per the germline V gene, CDR1 is DFQATT and CDR2 is SNEGSKA (reference sequence). The CDR3 extends over 17 amino acids. CDR3 in amino acids: CSARAPGTSGRTDTQYF. CDR3 bases: TGCAGTGCTAGAGCCCCAGGGACTAGCGGCCGCACAGATACGCAGTATTTT.

The V gene is TRBV5-1, the J gene TRBJ2-1; 12 positions agree with TRBD2. CDR1 is SGHRS, CDR2 YFSETQ, per germline. Trimming removed 0 bases from V and 5 bases from J; junction bases left unmatched: 6. The CDR3 is 17 residues long. The CDR3 DNA is TGCGCCAGCAGCTTGGGTACGACTAGCGGGAGTGACAATGAGCAGTTCTTC. This sequence encodes CASSLGTTSGSDNEQFF.

This clonotype came up a few times. The chain combines TRBV5-8 with TRBJ2-7; D is ambiguous. Germline V gene lookup returns CDR1 SGHTS and CDR2 YDEGEE. The CDR3 loop spans 14 amino acids. Trimming stripped 0 bases from V and 4 bases from J, with 11 bases between. The DNA for the CDR3 is TGTGCCAGCAGCTTGGACCCGAATCCGTACGAGCAGTACTTC. Translation gives CASSLDPNPYEQYF.

This clonotype was recorded many times. This rearrangement joins TRBV2 to TRBJ2-5; D assignment may be TRBD1 or TRBD2 (5 bases each). V gave up 11 bases and J gave up 3 bases, with 13 bases separating them. The CDR3 spans 12 residues. The germline V gene has CDR1 SNHLY and CDR2 FYNNEI. DNA for the CDR3: TGTGCCCCCGGCCAGGGAGAAGAGACCCAGTACTTC. It specifies CAPGQGEETQYF.

This clonotype was counted between two and nine times. The V and J genes are TRBV20-1 and TRBJ2-7, with TRBD1 identical over 8 bases. CDR1 and CDR2 from the germline V gene are DFQATT and SNEGSKA (reference sequence). Unmatched junction bases numbered 14, after V lost 5 bases and J lost 5 bases. This CDR3 comprises 15 residues. CDR3 region: CSAPQQGVASDEQYF. CDR3 in DNA: TGCAGTGCTCCCCAACAGGGGGTTGCTTCGGACGAGCAGTACTTC.

This clonotype came up many times. The genes are TRBV20-1 and TRBJ2-1; no definite D call. Trimming removed 0 bases from V and 1 base from J, with 7 bases in between. This CDR3 spans 14 amino acids. The germline V gene encodes CDR1 DFQATT and CDR2 SNEGSKA (reference sequence). For the CDR3, the DNA is TGCAGTGCTAGAGACAGCGCATCCTACAATGAGCAGTTCTTC. It specifies CSARDSASYNEQFF.

The gene calls are TRBV18 and TRBJ1-5; D unresolved. The germline V gene encodes CDR1 KGHSH and CDR2 LQKENI. V shed 2 bases and J shed 6 bases, with 8 bases lying between them. This CDR3 has 13 residues. The CDR3 spells CASSPEVVQPQHF. The CDR3 DNA reads as TGTGCCAGCTCACCAGAGGTGGTTCAGCCCCAGCATTTT.

J is TRBJ2-7 and V is TRBV11-3, with D hard to call. The CDR3 totals 12 residues. Trimming removed 1 base from V and 6 bases from J, with 7 bases in between. Looked up from germline, CDR1 is SGHNT and CDR2 is YENEEA. The CDR3 nucleotides read TGTGCCAGCAGCTTAGGGTTGGTCGAGCAGTACTTC. This encodes CASSLGLVEQYF.

This clonotype was counted many times. The CDR3 nucleotides read TGTGCCACCAGCAGAGAAGGGACAGGGGTGTACGAGCAGTACTTC. It codes for CATSREGTGVYEQYF. The chain has TRBV15 and TRBJ2-7, with 10 positions matching TRBD1. Germline V gene sequence: CDR1 LNHNV, CDR2 YYDKDF (reference sequence). The V segment lost 0 bases and the J segment 4 bases; nucleotides outside the gene matches: 3. This CDR3 is 15 amino acids long.

The sample holds many counts of this clonotype. This rearrangement joins TRBV29-1 to TRBJ2-3; D possibly corresponds to TRBD2 (5 bases). The V end was cut by 7 bases, the J end by 0 bases, with 11 bases between. The CDR3 covers 13 residues. CDR1 is SQVTM and CDR2 is ANQGSEA in the germline V gene. The CDR3 DNA sequence: TGCAGCGCCTTCGGACTGAGCACAGATACGCAGTATTTT. It yields the protein CSAFGLSTDTQYF.

This clonotype was observed a handful of times. The chain carries TRBV3-1 and TRBJ2-3, with 10 bases identical to TRBD2. CDR1 is LGHDT and CDR2 is YNNKEL in the germline V gene (reference sequence). After removal of 1 base from V and 6 bases from J, the junction contained 10 bases not matched to a gene. The CDR3 is 17 residues long. The CDR3 DNA is TGTGCCAGCAGCCAAGTGCGGCTAGCGGGAGTGTTGGATACGCAGTATTTT. Encoded protein: CASSQVRLAGVLDTQYF.

This clonotype has a handful of counts. Relative to the germline gene, one junction end is altered; a read error may explain this. The chain couples TRBV7-7 to TRBJ2-1; 13 bases map to TRBD2. The CDR3 has 16 amino acids. Germline CDR1 is SSHAT and CDR2 is FNYEAQ (reference sequence). Here the CDR3 reads CASSPRTSGSFNEQFF. Written as DNA, the CDR3 is TGTGCTAGCAGCCCTCGGACTAGCGGGAGTTTCAATGAGCAGTTCTTC.

This clonotype showed up just a few times. The chain is built from TRBV7-9 and TRBJ2-6; 8 nucleotides align to TRBD1. Germline CDR1 is SEHNR and CDR2 is FQNEAQ (reference sequence). V shed 0 bases, J shed 1 base, and the junction held 2 bases outside the gene matches. This CDR3 contains 17 residues. DNA for the CDR3: TGTGCCAGCAGCTTAGCGGACAGGGTATCTGGGGCCAACGTCCTGACTTTC. Translated: CASSLADRVSGANVLTF. Full variable domain (rest looked up from reference TRBV7-9 and TRBJ2-6): DTGVSQNPRHKITKRGQNVTFRCDPISEHNRLYWYRQTLGQGPEFLTYFQNEAQLEKSRLLSDRFSAERPKGSFSTLEIQRTEQGDSAMYLCASSLADRVSGANVLTFGAGSRLTVL.

This chain uses TRBV7-6 with TRBJ2-7; TRBD1 matches 7 bases. Unmatched junction bases numbered 9, after V lost 1 base and J lost 3 bases. CDR3 length equals 16 residues. CDR1 and CDR2 from the germline V gene are SGHVS and FNYEAQ. This CDR3 reads CASSLGLETGNYEQYF. CDR3 DNA: TGTGCCAGCAGCTTAGGTCTCGAGACAGGGAACTACGAGCAGTACTTC.

This clonotype was observed a few times. The chain recombines TRBV25-1 with TRBJ2-5; the match to TRBD2 covers 7 bases. CDR3 length: 19 amino acids. The germline CDR1 and CDR2 sequences are MGHDK and SYGVNS. After removal of 3 bases from V and 5 bases from J, the junction contained 21 bases not matched to a gene. This chain's CDR3 is CASSDAETSQTAYWETQYF. The DNA for the CDR3 is TGTGCCAGCAGTGATGCGGAGACTAGCCAGACAGCGTATTGGGAGACCCAGTACTTC.

This chain uses TRBV24-1 with TRBJ2-1, with TRBD1 as a possible D gene (6 bases). V gave up 8 bases and J gave up 6 bases, with 19 bases separating them. Germline V gene lookup returns CDR1 KGHDR and CDR2 SFDVKD. This CDR3 comprises 15 residues. The CDR3 coding sequence is TGTGCCACCATGACTCCAGGGGTTTCGGGCAATGAGCAGTTCTTC. It codes for CATMTPGVSGNEQFF.

This clonotype was recorded many times. V is TRBV20-1 and J is TRBJ2-1; perhaps TRBD2 as D (5 bases). Germline loops: CDR1 DFQATT, CDR2 SNEGSKA (reference sequence). V lost 6 bases and J 9 bases, leaving 12 bases between the germline ends. The CDR3 extends over 11 amino acids. The CDR3 loop is CSALLVPEQFF. The DNA for the CDR3 is TGCAGTGCATTACTAGTCCCTGAGCAGTTCTTC.

This clonotype was counted once. This may be a read error: a much more frequent sequence differs by one nucleotide. The rearrangement links TRBV12-3 or TRBV12-4 to TRBJ2-1, with a possible D match to TRBD1 (5 bases). This CDR3 contains 14 residues. In nucleotides, the CDR3 is TGTACCAGCAGTCTCATAACAGGTTACAATGAGCAGTTCTTC. Amino acid sequence: CTSSLITGYNEQFF.

The rearrangement joins TRBV11-2 to TRBJ2-7, with TRBD2 identical over 7 bases. Trimming at V came to 6 bases and at J to 6 bases, leaving 2 bases not matched to a gene. CDR1 SGHAT and CDR2 FQNNGV come from the germline V gene. The CDR3 is made up of 11 amino acids. CDR3: CASRGTTEQYF. DNA for the CDR3: TGTGCCAGCAGAGGGACTACCGAGCAGTACTTC.